Each of the 6 T cell receptor beta chains below was sequenced from the same sample in a study of CD8 T cells in Susac syndrome. Random hexamers were used to reverse transcribe an amount of about 0.45 to 1 ug RNA. TCRdb processed the immunoSEQ multiplex PCR reads anew with MiXCR; each CDR3 protein has one entry. Among roughly 86,000 distinct CDR3 sequences, roughly 95% were seen once, and the ten largest hold more than 0.55%. Sequenced material: CD8+ T cells from PBMCs. Receptors originate from a human donor with Susac syndrome.

The chain has TRBV27 and TRBJ2-7; 7 nucleotides agree with TRBD1. The germline V gene has CDR1 MNHEY and CDR2 SMNVEV (reference sequence). The CDR3 is 15 amino acids. J was trimmed by 3 bases and V by 5 bases; bases with no gene match: 10. CDR3 sequence: CASSRDRETFYEQYF. The CDR3 DNA follows: TGTGCCAGCAGTCGAGACAGGGAGACCTTCTACGAGCAGTACTTC.

A single count supports this clonotype. The gene calls are TRBV4-3 and TRBJ1-1; no reliable D call. CDR1 and CDR2 (germline): LGHNA, YSLEER. V gave up 4 bases and J gave up 1 base, with 10 bases separating them. The CDR3 totals 14 residues. CDR3 in amino acids: CASSPHSRNTEAFF. Written as DNA, the CDR3 is TGCGCCAGCAGCCCCCACTCCAGGAACACTGAAGCTTTCTTT.

The chain joins TRBV20-1 to TRBJ2-1; weak D call: TRBD2 (5 bases). The CDR3 covers 14 residues. CDR1 DFQATT and CDR2 SNEGSKA come from the germline V gene (reference sequence). V shed 4 bases and J shed 6 bases, with 16 bases lying between them. This CDR3 reads CSAKELVAGNEQFF. In nucleotides, the CDR3 is TGCAGTGCTAAAGAACTCGTCGCGGGCAATGAGCAGTTCTTC.

This sequence joins TRBV24-1 and TRBJ2-1; D possibly corresponds to TRBD2 (6 bases). The CDR3 consists of 15 residues. V lost 0 bases and J lost 8, with 13 bases in between. The germline gives CDR1 KGHDR, CDR2 SFDVKD. CDR3 protein: CATSDLQAGGDEQFF. DNA for the CDR3: TGTGCCACCAGTGATTTGCAGGCAGGCGGGGATGAGCAGTTCTTC.

The genes are TRBV30 and TRBJ1-2; D call uncertain. V lost 2 bases and J 4 bases, leaving 8 bases between the germline ends. This CDR3 is built from 12 residues. CDR1 GTSNPN and CDR2 SVGIG come from the germline V gene (reference sequence). In DNA form, the CDR3 reads TGTGCCTGGAGTAGGTGGAGCTATGGCTACACCTTC. Translated, it gives CAWSRWSYGYTF.

The chain recombines TRBV30 with TRBJ1-4; D gene unclear. With 0 bases removed from V and 8 bases from J, the gap between germline ends came to 13 bases. Germline loops: CDR1 GTSNPN, CDR2 SVGIG (reference sequence). This CDR3 region has 14 residues. CDR3 protein: CAWSVPGGSEKLFF. CDR3 coding DNA: TGTGCCTGGAGTGTACCCGGAGGGTCCGAAAAACTGTTTTTT.